This entry lists 32 T cell receptor beta chains sequenced from one sample in a study of T cells in Graves' hyperthyroidism and ophthalmopathy. The CDR3 regions of TCR beta were amplified from RNA transcripts. First-round RT-PCR of the TCR CDR3 relied on the HTBI primer set. TCRdb ran MiXCR on the multiplex PCR reads and lists one entry per CDR3 protein. The repertoire holds about 360,000 distinct CDR3 sequences, less than 15% seen once, with around a tenth in the top ten. Sequencing was done on a sample of blood. These receptors all stem from a young woman with Graves' hyperthyroidism.

The V gene is TRBV19, the J gene TRBJ1-1; no definite D call. Trimming removed 4 bases at V and 6 bases at J, with 18 bases between. Germline loops: CDR1 LNHDA, CDR2 SQIVND (reference sequence). This CDR3 comprises 15 residues. The CDR3 protein is CASSNPKKARAEAFF. CDR3 sequence (DNA): TGTGCCAGTAGTAATCCCAAGAAGGCGCGGGCTGAAGCTTTCTTT. The full variable domain, with the rest looked up from reference TRBV19 and TRBJ1-1, is DGGITQSPKYLFRKEGQNVTLSCEQNLNHDAMYWYRQDPGQGLRLIYYSQIVNDFQKGDIAEGYSVSREKKESFPLTVTSAQKNPTAFYLCASSNPKKARAEAFFGQGTRLTVV.

The J gene is TRBJ2-7, the V gene TRBV24-1, with D possibly being TRBD1 (5 bases). V gave up 10 bases and J gave up 7 bases, with 19 bases separating them. This CDR3 has 13 amino acids. Germline V gene data show CDR1 as KGHDR and CDR2 as SFDVKD. The CDR3 reads CATGVGRGPEQYF. CDR3 DNA: TGTGCCACAGGGGTGGGGCGCGGTCCAGAGCAGTACTTC.

This clonotype was counted many times. The V gene is TRBV7-2, the J gene TRBJ2-3; 7 positions agree with TRBD1. V shed 5 bases and J 4 bases; nucleotides not matched to a gene: 9. CDR3 size: 15 residues. The germline V gene encodes CDR1 SGHTA and CDR2 FQGNSA. The CDR3 protein is CASSHGTAAADTQYF. The CDR3 DNA reads TGTGCCAGCAGCCATGGGACAGCGGCTGCAGATACGCAGTATTTT.

CDR3 bases: TGTGCCAGCAGTTACTCGAGCCCGGGTGAGCAGTTCTTC. Encoded protein: CASSYSSPGEQFF. The gene calls are TRBV6-2 or TRBV6-3 and TRBJ2-1, with D hard to call. The V gene lost 0 bases and the J gene lost 9 bases, with 9 bases spanning the gap. The CDR3 loop spans 13 amino acids. Germline V CDR1 and CDR2: MNHEY, SVGEGT.

This clonotype came up many times. The gene calls are TRBV14 and TRBJ2-7; D ambiguous. V lost 6 bases to trimming and J lost 4 bases, with 7 bases between them. Germline CDR1 reads SGHDN; CDR2 reads FVKESK. The CDR3 is made up of 11 amino acids. CDR3 amino acids: CASRVYYEQYF. In DNA form, the CDR3 reads TGTGCCAGCAGGGTATATTACGAGCAGTACTTC. Full variable domain (missing parts from reference TRBV14 and TRBJ2-7): EAGVTQFPSHSVIEKGQTVTLRCDPISGHDNLYWYRRVMGKEIKFLLHFVKESKQDESGMPNNRFLAERTGGTYSTLKVQPAELEDSGVYFCASRVYYEQYFGPGTRLTVT.

This clonotype appeared many times. The rearrangement uses TRBV28 and TRBJ2-3; D is unclear. Trimming removed 6 bases from V and 2 bases from J, with 3 bases in between. CDR3 length equals 11 residues. CDR1 and CDR2 from the germline V gene are MDHEN and SYDVKM. The CDR3 coding sequence is TGTGCCAGCAGGGACACAGATACGCAGTATTTT. Protein product: CASRDTDTQYF.

The rearrangement joins TRBV20-1 to TRBJ1-5; no definite D call. Trimming removed 0 bases from V and 8 bases from J, with 11 bases in between. CDR3 length: 13 residues. Per germline, CDR1 DFQATT and CDR2 SNEGSKA (reference sequence). CDR3 bases: TGCAGTGCTAGAGATACGGCCGGGAAGCCCCAGCATTTT. Protein product: CSARDTAGKPQHF.

The rearrangement links TRBV9 to TRBJ1-4; D possibly corresponds to TRBD1 (6 bases). V dropped 5 bases and J dropped 3 bases, with 17 bases sitting between them. Germline V gene sequence: CDR1 SGDLS, CDR2 YYNGEE. The CDR3 has 16 residues. This CDR3 reads CASRDSRPEPNEKLFF. DNA of the CDR3: TGTGCCAGCAGGGACAGTCGCCCTGAACCTAATGAAAAACTGTTTTTT.

The V call is TRBV2, the J call TRBJ1-2; D unresolved. Germline lookup yields CDR1 SNHLY and CDR2 FYNNEI. The CDR3 is 11 amino acids. V dropped 3 bases and J dropped 8 bases, with 7 bases sitting between them. The DNA for the CDR3 is TGTGCCAGCAGTGAGGGCGGCGGCTACACCTTC. This sequence encodes CASSEGGGYTF.

This clonotype was seen repeatedly, ten times or more. This chain uses TRBV5-6 with TRBJ1-2, with D uncertain. Germline values: CDR1 SGHDT, CDR2 YYEEEE. Trimming pared 0 bases from V and 8 bases from J, leaving 11 bases between. The CDR3 contains 13 residues. CDR3 region: CASSLVGKGGYTF. CDR3 sequence (DNA): TGTGCCAGCAGCTTGGTAGGAAAAGGAGGCTACACCTTC.

This clonotype was recorded a few times. This chain connects TRBV18 to TRBJ2-1, with TRBD2 identical over 12 bases. The CDR3 contains 15 residues. Germline values: CDR1 KGHSH, CDR2 LQKENI. Trimming at V came to 4 bases and at J to 7 bases, leaving 5 bases not matched to a gene. Here the CDR3 reads CASSRGTSGLNEQFF. In DNA form, the CDR3 reads TGTGCCAGCTCACGCGGGACTAGCGGGCTTAATGAGCAGTTCTTC.

This clonotype was detected many times. The chain combines TRBV6-1 with TRBJ2-1; D might be TRBD1 (6 bases). The CDR3 has 15 residues. In germline, CDR1 is MNHNS, CDR2 SASEGT. V dropped 8 bases and J dropped 0 bases, with 14 bases sitting between them. Here the CDR3 reads CASRAGVSSYNEQFF. The CDR3 nucleotides read TGTGCCAGCCGTGCAGGGGTGAGCTCCTACAATGAGCAGTTCTTC.

This clonotype was detected ten times or more. The rearrangement joins TRBV11-3 to TRBJ2-1, with D perhaps matching TRBD1 or TRBD2 (6 bases each). CDR1 SGHNT and CDR2 YENEEA come from the germline V gene. The CDR3 runs to 13 residues. The germline V and J ends were trimmed by 3 bases and 8 bases, with 11 bases remaining between them. As DNA, the CDR3 is TGTGCCAGCAGCTTTAGGGGGGAGTATGAGCAGTTCTTC. Protein: CASSFRGEYEQFF. Looking up the rest from reference TRBV11-3 and TRBJ2-1 gives the full variable domain: EAGVVQSPRYKIIEKKQPVAFWCNPISGHNTLYWYLQNLGQGPELLIRYENEEAVDDSQLPKDRFSAERLKGVDSTLKIQPAELGDSAVYLCASSFRGEYEQFFGPGTRLTVL.

This clonotype was found many times. The chain is built from TRBV4-1 and TRBJ2-5, with D perhaps being TRBD1 or TRBD2 (5 bases each). This CDR3 has 16 residues. The germline gives CDR1 MGHRA, CDR2 YSYEKL. The V end was cut by 2 bases, the J end by 6 bases, with 19 bases between. CDR3: CASSQPRLGAQKTQYF. In DNA form, the CDR3 reads TGCGCCAGCAGCCAACCACGACTCGGGGCCCAGAAGACCCAGTACTTC.

This clonotype has ten or more counts. The J gene is TRBJ1-5, the V gene TRBV20-1; D is uncertain. Trimming removed 3 bases at V and 11 bases at J, with 17 bases between. Germline assignment: CDR1 DFQATT and CDR2 SNEGSKA (reference sequence). The CDR3 runs to 13 residues. The CDR3 spells CSASPDPLSAQHF. The DNA for the CDR3 is TGCAGTGCTAGTCCGGACCCCCTGTCTGCCCAGCATTTT.

This chain joins TRBV24-1 and TRBJ2-1, with TRBD2 matching over 10 bases. The CDR3 covers 16 residues. With V trimmed by 1 base and J by 9 bases, 8 bases remained unmatched. Germline CDR1 is KGHDR and CDR2 is SFDVKD. This CDR3 reads CATSDFVSGRAGEQFF. The CDR3 DNA follows: TGTGCCACCAGTGATTTTGTCAGCGGGAGGGCAGGTGAGCAGTTCTTC.

This sequence joins TRBV15 and TRBJ2-4, with D perhaps assigned TRBD1 or TRBD2 (5 bases each). This CDR3 comprises 16 residues. The V gene's germline CDR1 is LNHNV and CDR2 YYDKDF (reference sequence). Trimming stripped 0 bases from V and 3 bases from J, with 12 bases between. Here the CDR3 reads CATSRDSGTRKNIQYF. In DNA form, the CDR3 reads TGTGCCACCAGCAGAGATTCAGGGACCCGCAAAAACATTCAGTACTTC.

This clonotype was found a few times. The rearrangement joins TRBV15 to TRBJ2-7; a possible D gene is TRBD1 (6 bases). Germline loops: CDR1 LNHNV, CDR2 YYDKDF (reference sequence). Trimming removed 2 bases at V and 0 bases at J, with 17 bases between. There are 17 residues in the CDR3. The CDR3 sequence is CATSRTTRTVHSYEQYF. CDR3 nucleotides: TGTGCCACCAGCAGAACCACGAGGACAGTCCACTCCTACGAGCAGTACTTC.

This clonotype was seen many times. V is TRBV14 and J is TRBJ1-1; 7 bases line up with TRBD1. Trimming removed 0 bases from V and 9 bases from J; junction bases left unmatched: 4. Germline lookup yields CDR1 SGHDN and CDR2 FVKESK. The CDR3 is 13 residues long. CDR3 DNA sequence: TGTGCCAGCAGCCAAGACCGGACAGGCAAAGCTTTCTTT. This sequence encodes CASSQDRTGKAFF. Based on the CDR3 plus reference TRBV14 and TRBJ1-1, the full variable domain is EAGVTQFPSHSVIEKGQTVTLRCDPISGHDNLYWYRRVMGKEIKFLLHFVKESKQDESGMPNNRFLAERTGGTYSTLKVQPAELEDSGVYFCASSQDRTGKAFFGQGTRLTVV.

This clonotype has at least ten counts. CDR3 sequence (DNA): TGTGCCAGCAGCCCCCCTGGCGGTCCTATCGCCAAAAACATTCAGTACTTC. Residues: CASSPPGGPIAKNIQYF. The rearrangement uses TRBV13 and TRBJ2-4, with no clear D. V was pared by 5 bases and J by 1 base, with 18 bases between. Germline CDR1 and CDR2: PRHDT and FYEKMQ (reference sequence). The CDR3 totals 17 residues.

Many counts were recorded for this clonotype. The chain is built from TRBV6-2 or TRBV6-3 and TRBJ2-5; D not certain. The V gene lost 3 bases and the J gene lost 5 bases, with 4 bases spanning the gap. Germline assignment: CDR1 MNHEY and CDR2 SVGEGT. The CDR3 consists of 11 residues. The CDR3 is CASSYVETQYF. The DNA of the CDR3 is TGTGCCAGCAGTTATGTTGAGACCCAGTACTTC.

CDR3 sequence reads: CASSPVWGPSGNTIYF. DNA of the CDR3: TGTGCCAGCAGCCCAGTCTGGGGACCTTCTGGAAACACCATATATTTT. V usage is TRBV27 and J usage is TRBJ1-3, with a tentative D call TRBD1 (5 bases). The V gene lost 6 bases and the J gene lost 1 base, with 16 bases spanning the gap. The CDR3 has 16 residues. Looked up from germline, CDR1 is MNHEY and CDR2 is SMNVEV (reference sequence).

This clonotype was recorded only once. This may come from a read error, since a much larger clone is one base off. The V and J genes are TRBV28 and TRBJ1-5, with 10 bases lining up with TRBD1. V dropped 5 bases and J dropped 2; count of bases not matched to a gene: 9. The CDR3 consists of 17 residues. Germline V CDR1 and CDR2: MDHEN, SYDVKM. This CDR3 reads CASSPGTGAPGNQPQHF. The DNA of the CDR3 is TGTGCCAGCAGTCCTGGGACAGGGGCTCCTGGCAATCAGCCCCAGCATTTT.

This clonotype showed up many times. This chain uses TRBV12-3 or TRBV12-4 with TRBJ2-7, with 9 positions matching TRBD1. CDR3 length equals 16 residues. J lost 2 bases, V lost 4 bases, and 9 bases had no gene match. CDR3 residues: CASSSTGGRLAYEQYF. The CDR3 nucleotides read TGTGCCAGCAGTTCCACAGGGGGCCGTTTGGCCTACGAGCAGTACTTC.

This clonotype is a singleton in its sample. J is TRBJ1-1 and V is TRBV30; D uncertain. The germline V and J ends were trimmed by 1 base and 6 bases, with 9 bases remaining between them. CDR3 length equals 12 residues. The germline V gene encodes CDR1 GTSNPN and CDR2 SVGIG (reference sequence). The CDR3 DNA reads as TGTGCCTGGAGTGCTGACGGCGCTGAAGCTTTCTTT. Translation gives CAWSADGAEAFF.

This clonotype showed up many times. The chain is built from TRBV2 and TRBJ2-7; 13 bases are shared with TRBD2. J gave up 6 bases and V 2 bases, and 4 bases lay outside the gene matches. The CDR3 runs 15 residues. Germline V CDR1 and CDR2: SNHLY, FYNNEI. CDR3 nucleotide sequence: TGTGCCAGCAGTGAAAGGACTAGCGGGAGTTCCGAGCAGTACTTC. It codes for CASSERTSGSSEQYF. Combining the CDR3 with reference TRBV2 and TRBJ2-7 gives the whole variable domain EPEVTQTPSHQVTQMGQEVILRCVPISNHLYFYWYRQILGQKVEFLVSFYNNEISEKSEIFDDQFSVERPDGSNFTLKIRSTKLEDSAMYFCASSERTSGSSEQYFGPGTRLTVT.

This clonotype has only a few counts. The chain uses TRBV4-1 and TRBJ2-3; possibly TRBD2 for D (6 bases). V lost 1 base and J lost 13, with 12 bases in between. The CDR3 has 12 residues. CDR1 is MGHRA and CDR2 is YSYEKL in the germline V gene. CDR3 region: CASSQVGGVEYF. Written as DNA, the CDR3 is TGCGCCAGCAGCCAAGTCGGAGGGGTGGAGTATTTT.

This clonotype was seen many times. The chain couples TRBV10-1 to TRBJ1-6; the match to TRBD1 covers 7 bases. The CDR3 has 13 amino acids. Germline CDR1 reads WNHNN; CDR2 reads SYGVQD (reference sequence). DNA for the CDR3: TGCGCTCCTAGGGGACAGTATAATTCACCCCTCCACTTT. Residues: CAPRGQYNSPLHF.

At least ten counts were recorded for this clonotype. The chain employs TRBV11-2 and TRBJ2-1; TRBD2 is a possible D gene (6 bases). This CDR3 has 16 residues. The ends were cut back, 0 bases at V and 9 bases at J, with 18 bases in the middle. Germline lookup yields CDR1 SGHAT and CDR2 FQNNGV. The DNA of the CDR3 is TGTGCCAGCAGCTTAGACCGGGACTCCCCCCTAGCTGAGCAGTTCTTC. This sequence encodes CASSLDRDSPLAEQFF.

This clonotype occurred many times. The CDR3 here is CACAAGDGSNEQFF. CDR3 nucleotide sequence: TGTGCCTGTGCAGCGGGAGACGGATCCAATGAGCAGTTCTTC. The V gene is TRBV30, the J gene TRBJ2-1; the match to TRBD2 covers 8 bases. The germline CDR1 and CDR2 sequences are GTSNPN and SVGIG (reference sequence). Unmatched junction bases numbered 10, after V lost 6 bases and J lost 6 bases. There are 14 residues in the CDR3.

Many counts were recorded for this clonotype. The V call is TRBV11-2, the J call TRBJ1-5; the D is unclear. The CDR3 length is 13 residues. V dropped 1 base and J dropped 7 bases, with 8 bases sitting between them. CDR1 is SGHAT, CDR2 FQNNGV, per germline. CDR3 protein: CASSLGVQQPQHF. Written as DNA, the CDR3 is TGTGCCAGCAGCTTAGGGGTTCAACAGCCCCAGCATTTT.

The chain recombines TRBV19 with TRBJ2-7; 8 bases fit TRBD1. The CDR3 sequence is 15 residues long. Trimming at V came to 5 bases and at J to 3 bases, leaving 9 bases not matched to a gene. CDR1 LNHDA and CDR2 SQIVND come from the germline V gene (reference sequence). The CDR3 DNA reads as TGTGCCAGTAGTGACAGGGGCGAATATTTCTACGAGCAGTACTTC. It encodes CASSDRGEYFYEQYF.